This T cell receptor (beta chain) was sequenced in a study of blood T cell repertoires in COVID-19. Overall study: Sites across the United States, Italy and Spain contributed samples from acute and convalescent COVID-19. PBMCs, B-cell-depleted T cells, or T cells were the source of the cDNA or gDNA that made up the material.

Measured with immunoSEQ multiplex PCR; TCRdb has only the in-frame clones, and not every one. The sample includes 470,000 or so clones, around nine tenths seen only once; the top ten take just under 2%. Researchers sorted participants into cohorts using their self-reported clinical history. This clone occurred a few times. CDR1 is ENHRY, CDR2 SYGVKD, per germline. There are 10 residues in the CDR3. The V end lost 6 bases, the J end lost 6 bases, and 4 bases lay between the germline ends. The source material was PBMCs or T cells enriched from blood (not recorded which). The receptor comes from a woman aged 18-29 years with acute COVID-19. This sequence joins TRBV10-3 and TRBJ2-3; D remains ambiguous. DNA for the CDR3: TGTGCCATCAGGGGCGATACGCAGTATTTT. Its translation: CAIRGDTQYF.